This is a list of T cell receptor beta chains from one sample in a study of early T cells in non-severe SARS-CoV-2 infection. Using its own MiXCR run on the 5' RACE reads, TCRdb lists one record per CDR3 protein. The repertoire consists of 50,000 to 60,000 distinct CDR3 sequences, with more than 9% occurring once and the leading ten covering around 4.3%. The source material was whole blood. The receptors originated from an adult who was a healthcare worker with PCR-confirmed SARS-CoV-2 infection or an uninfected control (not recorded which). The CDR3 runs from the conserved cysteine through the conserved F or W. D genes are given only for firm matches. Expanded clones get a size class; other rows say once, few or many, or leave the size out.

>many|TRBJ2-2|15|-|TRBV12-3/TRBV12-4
TGTGCCAGCAGTTTAAGGTGGGGCGGCACCGGGGAGCTGTTTTTT
CASSLRWGGTGELFF
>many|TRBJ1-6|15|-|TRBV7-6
TGTGCCAGCAGGGGCGAGGGCGCGGGTAATTCACCCCTCCACTTT
CASRGEGAGNSPLHF
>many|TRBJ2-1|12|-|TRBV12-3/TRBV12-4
TGTGCCAGCAGTACGCAGGGCTATGAGCAGTTCTTC
CASSTQGYEQFF
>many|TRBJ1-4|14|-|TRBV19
TGTGCCAGTAGTCCTATCGGAGGGGCCGCGAAGCTGTTTTTT
CASSPIGGAAKLFF
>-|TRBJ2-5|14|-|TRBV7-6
TGTGCCAGCAGCTCCGGGACATTCTTGGAGACCCAGTACTTC
CASSSGTFLETQYF
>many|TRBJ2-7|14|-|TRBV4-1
TGCGCCAGCAGCTTGCGCGAGGGCTCCTACGAGCAGTACTTC
CASSLREGSYEQYF
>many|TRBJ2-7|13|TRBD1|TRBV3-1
TGTGCCAGCAGCCAGGGGACAGCCTACGAGCAGTACTTC
CASSQGTAYEQYF
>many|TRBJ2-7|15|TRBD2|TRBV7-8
TGTGCCAGCAGCCCACGGACTAGCGGCAATCGGGGGCAGTACTTC
CASSPRTSGNRGQYF
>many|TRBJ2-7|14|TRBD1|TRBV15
TGTGCCACCAGCTGGGAACAGGGGGCCTACGAGCAGTACTTC
CATSWEQGAYEQYF
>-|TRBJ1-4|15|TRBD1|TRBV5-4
TGTGCCAGCAGCGTAACAGGGGCGGCTAATGAAAAACTGTTTTTT
CASSVTGAANEKLFF
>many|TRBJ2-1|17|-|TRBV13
TGTGCCAGCAGTTTACCCCGGGACGAGGACTCCTACAATGAGCAGTTCTTC
CASSLPRDEDSYNEQFF
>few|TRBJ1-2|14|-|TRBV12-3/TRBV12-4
TGTGCCAGCAGTTTATCTTTAGGGGGTCGAGGCTACACCTTC
CASSLSLGGRGYTF
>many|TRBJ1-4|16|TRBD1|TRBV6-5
TGTGCCAGCAGCCAACAGGGGCGGTGGACTAATGAAAAACTGTTTTTT
CASSQQGRWTNEKLFF
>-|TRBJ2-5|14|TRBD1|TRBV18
TGTGCCAGCTCACCGCGGGGACAGGGGGAGACCCAGTACTTC
CASSPRGQGETQYF
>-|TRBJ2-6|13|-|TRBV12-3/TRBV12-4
TGTGCCAGCACCTACTCTGGGGCCAACGTCCTGACTTTC
CASTYSGANVLTF
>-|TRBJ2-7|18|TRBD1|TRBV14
TGTGCCAGCAGCCAATCCCCCGCCCGGGACAGGAGGTCCTACGAGCAGTACTTC
CASSQSPARDRRSYEQYF
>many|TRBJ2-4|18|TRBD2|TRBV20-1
TGCAGTGCTAGAGAGGGGGTAGCGGGGGCCCTAGCCAAAAACATTCAGTACTTC
CSAREGVAGALAKNIQYF